This T cell receptor beta chain emerged from a study of blood T cell repertoires in COVID-19. On the study more broadly: COVID-19 samples, acute and convalescent, were from the United States, Italy and Spain. In each case, the material was cDNA or gDNA derived from T cells, B-cell-depleted T cells, or PBMCs.

Methods used by the authors: Amplification of reference gene primers provided the estimated nucleated cell counts. Clones were read by immunoSEQ multiplex PCR, and TCRdb kept only the in-frame ones, dropping some. The V and J calls and the clone size are those of that table, but D and trimming were determined from the DNA. The sample lists more than 120,000 clones; 70% to 90% were seen once. CDR1 is SGHVS, CDR2 FNYEAQ, per germline. With 1 base removed from V and 1 base from J, the gap between germline ends came to 13 bases. The CDR3 has 16 amino acids. What was sequenced was peripheral blood. The receptor was derived from a human donor in a cohort sampled during active COVID-19. This chain links TRBV7-6 with TRBJ2-5, with a weak D call TRBD1 (5 bases). As DNA, the CDR3 is TGTGCCAGCAGCTTAGGCCCCAAACAGGCCCAAGAGACCCAGTACTTC. This sequence encodes CASSLGPKQAQETQYF.